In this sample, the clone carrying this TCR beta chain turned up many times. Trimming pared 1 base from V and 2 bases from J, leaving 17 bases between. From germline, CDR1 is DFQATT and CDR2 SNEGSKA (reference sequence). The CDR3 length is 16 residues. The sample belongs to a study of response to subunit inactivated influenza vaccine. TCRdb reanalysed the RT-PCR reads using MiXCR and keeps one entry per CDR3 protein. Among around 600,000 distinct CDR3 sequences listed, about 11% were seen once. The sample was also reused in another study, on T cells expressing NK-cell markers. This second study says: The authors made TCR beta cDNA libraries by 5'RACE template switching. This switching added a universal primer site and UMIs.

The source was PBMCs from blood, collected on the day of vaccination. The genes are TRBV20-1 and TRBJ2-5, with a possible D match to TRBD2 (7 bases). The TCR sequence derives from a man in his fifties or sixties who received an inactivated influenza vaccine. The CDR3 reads CSARGRGGNKQETQYF. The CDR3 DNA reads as TGCAGTGCTAGAGGAAGGGGGGGGAATAAACAAGAGACCCAGTACTTC.